This record looks at one T cell receptor beta chain sequence and its context. Its antigen is not identified. This sample is part of a study of cytomegalovirus exposure and HLA in healthy donors. Study-wide results and limits: Overall, around 150 TCR beta chains were annotated as cytomegalovirus-associated.

The PCR was carried out with 60 Vbeta primers and 13 Jbeta primers. Repertoires were generated with immunoSEQ multiplex PCR, while TCRdb's copy carries only in-frame clones and drops some. The profile shows nearly 200,000 clones, 70% to 80% of them singletons. The germline V gene encodes CDR1 SQVTM and CDR2 ANQGSEA. V lost 3 bases and J lost 10; bases outside the gene matches: 6. The CDR3 extends over 13 amino acids. The sequenced sample consisted of PBMCs. V usage is TRBV29-1 and J usage is TRBJ1-1, with TRBD1 matching 12 bases. The receptor was derived from a woman between 25 and 40 years old in good health and CMV-seropositive. CDR3 sequence (DNA): TGCAGCGTTGACAGGGACAGGGGGCGGGGAGCTTTCTTT. It codes for CSVDRDRGRGAFF.